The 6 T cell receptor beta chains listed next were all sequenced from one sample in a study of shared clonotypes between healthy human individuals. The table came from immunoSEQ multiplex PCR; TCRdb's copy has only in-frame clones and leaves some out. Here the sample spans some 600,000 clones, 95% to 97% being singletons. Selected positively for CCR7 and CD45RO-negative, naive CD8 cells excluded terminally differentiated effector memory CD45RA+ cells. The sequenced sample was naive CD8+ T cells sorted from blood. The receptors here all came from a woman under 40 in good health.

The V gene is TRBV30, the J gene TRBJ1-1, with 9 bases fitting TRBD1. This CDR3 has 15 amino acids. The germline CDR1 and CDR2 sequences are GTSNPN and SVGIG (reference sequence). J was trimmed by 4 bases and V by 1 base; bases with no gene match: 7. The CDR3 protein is CAWSELGTGTTEAFF. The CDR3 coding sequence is TGTGCCTGGAGTGAGCTTGGGACAGGGACCACTGAAGCTTTCTTT.

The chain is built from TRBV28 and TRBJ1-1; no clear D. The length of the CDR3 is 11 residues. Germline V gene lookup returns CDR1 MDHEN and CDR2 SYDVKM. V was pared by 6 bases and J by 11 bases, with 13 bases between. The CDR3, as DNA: TGTGCCAGCAGCGCCGCGCTATGGGCTTTCTTT. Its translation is CASSAALWAFF.

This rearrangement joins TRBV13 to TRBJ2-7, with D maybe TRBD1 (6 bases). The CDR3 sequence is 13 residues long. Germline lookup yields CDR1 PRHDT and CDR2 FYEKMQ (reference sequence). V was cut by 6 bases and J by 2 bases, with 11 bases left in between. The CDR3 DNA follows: TGTGCCAGCAGACACAGGGTTACCTACGAGCAGTACTTC. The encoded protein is CASRHRVTYEQYF.

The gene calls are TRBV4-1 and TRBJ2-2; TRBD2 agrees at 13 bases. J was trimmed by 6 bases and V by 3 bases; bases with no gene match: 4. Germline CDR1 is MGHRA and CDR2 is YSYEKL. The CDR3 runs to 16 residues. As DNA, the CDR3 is TGCGCCAGCAGCCATGAACTAGCGGGAGGGGCCGGGGAGCTGTTTTTT. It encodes CASSHELAGGAGELFF.

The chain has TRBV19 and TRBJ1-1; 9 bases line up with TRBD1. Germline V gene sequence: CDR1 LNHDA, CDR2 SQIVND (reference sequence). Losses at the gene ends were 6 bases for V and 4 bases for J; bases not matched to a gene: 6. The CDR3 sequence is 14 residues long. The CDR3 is CASSLTGGFTEAFF. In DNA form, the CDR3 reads TGTGCCAGTAGCCTGACAGGGGGATTCACTGAAGCTTTCTTT.

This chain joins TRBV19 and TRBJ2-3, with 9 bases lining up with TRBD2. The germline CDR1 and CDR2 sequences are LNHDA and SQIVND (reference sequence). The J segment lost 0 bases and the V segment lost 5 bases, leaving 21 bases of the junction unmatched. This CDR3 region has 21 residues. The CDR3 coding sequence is TGTGCCAGTAGTTCCGCCGGGCGGGGGGGGACTTACCCTACTAGCACAGATACGCAGTATTTT. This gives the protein CASSSAGRGGTYPTSTDTQYF.